The 19 T cell receptor beta chains listed next were all sequenced from one sample in a study of blood T cell repertoires in COVID-19. Using immunoSEQ multiplex PCR, the repertoire was profiled, and TCRdb retains in-frame clones only, with some absent. The data show almost 200,000 clones, 80% to 90% seen once. Sequencing was performed on peripheral blood. Source of these receptors: a woman in her 70s with acute or convalescent COVID-19.

This rearrangement joins TRBV5-4 to TRBJ1-2; no clear D gene. The germline V gene has CDR1 SGHNT and CDR2 YYREEE (reference sequence). V was cut by 1 base and J by 8 bases, with 12 bases left in between. The CDR3 contains 13 residues. The CDR3 loop is CASSLNGDGGYTF. CDR3 nucleotide sequence: TGTGCCAGCAGCTTGAATGGTGACGGGGGCTACACCTTC.

The chain employs TRBV23-1 and TRBJ2-3; 8 bases line up with TRBD2. TRBV23-1 is recorded as an ORF, its role being uncertain. V shed 0 bases and J 6 bases; nucleotides not matched to a gene: 8. This CDR3 comprises 16 residues. The CDR3: CASSQSCQREKDTQYF. DNA of the CDR3: TGCGCCAGCAGTCAATCGTGCCAGCGGGAGAAGGATACGCAGTATTTT.

Regarding this clone: Other DNA sequences from this sample encode an identical CDR3 as well. The V and J genes are TRBV18 and TRBJ1-1; 10 nucleotides match TRBD1. Germline CDR1 reads KGHSH; CDR2 reads LQKENI. CDR3 size: 15 residues. The V and J ends lost 3 bases and 0 bases, in that order; junction bases with no gene match: 1. CDR3 residues: CASSPGTGVNTEAFF. CDR3 bases: TGTGCCAGCTCACCCGGGACAGGGGTGAACACTGAAGCTTTCTTT.

The genes are TRBV6-2 or TRBV6-3 and TRBJ2-2; D perhaps matches TRBD2 (5 bases). With 5 bases removed from V and 4 bases from J, the gap between germline ends came to 8 bases. The CDR3 extends over 13 amino acids. Germline V CDR1 and CDR2: MNHEY, SVGEGT. For the CDR3, the DNA is TGTGCCAGCAGTAAAAGCGGCACCGGGGAGCTGTTTTTT. Its protein product is CASSKSGTGELFF.

The chain uses TRBV29-1 and TRBJ2-3; 9 nucleotides match TRBD2. V lost 4 bases, J lost 5 bases, and 1 base stayed unmatched. The CDR3 is 12 residues long. Germline values: CDR1 SQVTM, CDR2 ANQGSEA. The DNA for the CDR3 is TGCAGCGTTGCAGCGGGAGGAGATACGCAGTATTTT. This codes for CSVAAGGDTQYF.

The CDR3 bases are TGTGCCAGCAGCCCTACCCGGACAGGACAAGAGACCCAGTACTTC. It is translated as CASSPTRTGQETQYF. This chain links TRBV11-2 with TRBJ2-5; TRBD1 aligns across 7 bases. The CDR3 has 15 residues. Trimming removed 5 bases from V and 2 bases from J; junction bases left unmatched: 8. CDR1 is SGHAT and CDR2 is FQNNGV in the germline V gene.

The V gene is TRBV19, the J gene TRBJ1-1, with D perhaps TRBD1 (6 bases). CDR3 length: 12 residues. CDR1 and CDR2 (germline): LNHDA, SQIVND (reference sequence). The V gene lost 5 bases and the J gene lost 11 bases, with 15 bases spanning the gap. CDR3: CASSGQGQRAFF. DNA for the CDR3: TGTGCCAGTAGTGGCCAGGGGCAACGGGCTTTCTTT.

The CDR3 is CASSLASGRGRTDTQYF. The CDR3 DNA sequence: TGTGCCAGCAGCTTAGCTAGCGGGAGGGGAAGAACAGATACGCAGTATTTT. The genes are TRBV7-2 and TRBJ2-3; 11 bases fit TRBD2. This CDR3 comprises 17 residues. After removal of 0 bases from V and 3 bases from J, the junction contained 5 bases not matched to a gene. The germline CDR1 and CDR2 sequences are SGHTA and FQGNSA.

Turning to this clone: This same CDR3 is encoded by further DNA sequences in the sample. This chain connects TRBV3-1 (or the pseudogene TRBV3-2) to TRBJ1-1; no definite D call. Germline CDR1 is LGHDT and CDR2 is YNNKEL (reference sequence). Trimming left V 0 bases short and J 4 bases short, with 6 bases between. The CDR3 spans 13 residues. CDR3 coding DNA: TGTGCCAGCAGCCAAGATCGGGTCACTGAAGCTTTCTTT. As protein: CASSQDRVTEAFF.

The V gene is TRBV6-4, the J gene TRBJ2-2, with D possibly being TRBD1 (6 bases). V lost 8 bases, J lost 0 bases, and 10 bases lay in between. The CDR3 consists of 14 residues. Germline loops: CDR1 MRHNA, CDR2 SNTAGT. In nucleotides, the CDR3 is TGTGCCAGCCGGGACACTACGAACACCGGGGAGCTGTTTTTT. Translation: CASRDTTNTGELFF.

Comments on this clone: This specimen includes other DNA sequences encoding the same CDR3. The chain couples TRBV5-1 to TRBJ1-4; the D gene is possibly TRBD1 (5 bases). The CDR3 has 15 residues. Trimming stripped 4 bases from V and 0 bases from J, with 10 bases between. CDR1 is SGHRS and CDR2 is YFSETQ in the germline V gene. CDR3 amino acids: CASSQTDPTNEKLFF. CDR3 coding DNA: TGCGCCAGCAGCCAGACAGACCCAACTAATGAAAAACTGTTTTTT. Full variable domain (rest looked up from reference TRBV5-1 and TRBJ1-4): KAGVTQTPRYLIKTRGQQVTLSCSPISGHRSVSWYQQTPGQGLQFLFEYFSETQRNKGNFPGRFSGRQFSNSRSEMNVSTLELGDSALYLCASSQTDPTNEKLFFGSGTQLSVL.

This rearrangement joins TRBV7-9 to TRBJ1-2; 10 bases align to TRBD1. Trimming removed 5 bases from V and 8 bases from J; junction bases left unmatched: 8. Germline V gives CDR1 SEHNR, CDR2 FQNEAQ (reference sequence). CDR3 length: 14 residues. The CDR3 loop reads CASSLPGTGEGYTF. DNA for the CDR3: TGTGCCAGCAGCCTTCCCGGGACAGGGGAGGGCTACACCTTC.

The rearrangement uses TRBV5-4 and TRBJ1-2; D remains ambiguous. CDR1 is SGHNT, CDR2 YYREEE, per germline (reference sequence). V lost 0 bases, J lost 2 bases, and 5 bases lay in between. The CDR3 totals 13 residues. The CDR3 reads CASSLEQNYGYTF. CDR3 bases: TGTGCCAGCAGCTTGGAACAGAACTATGGCTACACCTTC. Full variable domain (outside the CDR3, taken from reference TRBV5-4 and TRBJ1-2): ETGVTQSPTHLIKTRGQQVTLRCSSQSGHNTVSWYQQALGQGPQFIFQYYREEENGRGNFPPRFSGLQFPNYSSELNVNALELDDSALYLCASSLEQNYGYTFGSGTRLTVV.

This clone was picked up one time. The chain recombines TRBV18 with TRBJ1-5; D is possibly TRBD1 (5 bases). The CDR3 is 14 amino acids. V was trimmed by 1 base and J by 4 bases, leaving 8 bases between them. CDR1 and CDR2 (germline): KGHSH, LQKENI. The chain's CDR3 is CASSPLTVNQPQHF. For the CDR3, the DNA is TGTGCCAGCTCACCACTGACAGTGAATCAGCCCCAGCATTTT.

This chain connects TRBV28 to TRBJ2-2; D call uncertain. CDR1 is MDHEN, CDR2 SYDVKM, per germline. The CDR3 covers 13 residues. The germline V and J ends were trimmed by 5 bases and 5 bases, with 9 bases remaining between them. CDR3 in amino acids: CASSTTVTGELFF. The CDR3 region has the DNA TGTGCCAGCAGTACCACAGTGACCGGGGAGCTGTTTTTT.

This clone was recorded a few times. V gene TRBV18 combines with J gene TRBJ1-5, with D unclear. The V gene's germline CDR1 is KGHSH and CDR2 LQKENI. The CDR3 consists of 13 residues. Trimming left V 3 bases short and J 0 bases short, with 3 bases between. CDR3 in DNA: TGTGCCAGCTCACCCAGTAGCAATCAGCCCCAGCATTTT. Its protein is CASSPSSNQPQHF. Looking up the rest from reference TRBV18 and TRBJ1-5 gives the full variable domain: NAGVMQNPRHLVRRRGQEARLRCSPMKGHSHVYWYRQLPEEGLKFMVYLQKENIIDESGMPKERFSAEFPKEGPSILRIQQVVRGDSAAYFCASSPSSNQPQHFGDGTRLSIL.

This clone was observed a handful of times. The genes are TRBV27 and TRBJ1-1, with 8 bases lining up with TRBD1. There are 14 residues in the CDR3. The ends lost 2 bases at V and 8 bases at J; junction bases unmatched: 7. Germline V gene sequence: CDR1 MNHEY, CDR2 SMNVEV (reference sequence). Here the CDR3 DNA reads TGTGCCAGCAGTTTAACCCCAGGGGGCGGAGAAGCTTTCTTT. Translation: CASSLTPGGGEAFF.

The chain's CDR3 is CASGNTDTQYF. The CDR3 DNA follows: TGCGCCTCCGGGAACACAGATACGCAGTATTTT. The V call is TRBV4-3, the J call TRBJ2-3, with D perhaps matching TRBD2 (5 bases). The CDR3 is 11 amino acids. Germline assignment: CDR1 LGHNA and CDR2 YSLEER. Trimming removed 11 bases at V and 2 bases at J, with 8 bases between.

The rearrangement joins TRBV7-9 to TRBJ1-4, with D tentatively TRBD1 (6 bases). Germline-derived CDR1 and CDR2 are SEHNR and FQNEAQ (reference sequence). V was cut by 4 bases and J by 4 bases, with 10 bases left in between. The CDR3 is 14 residues long. For the CDR3, the DNA is TGTGCCAGCAGCTCCCGACAGGATAATGAAAAACTGTTTTTT. It codes for CASSSRQDNEKLFF. Based on the CDR3 plus reference TRBV7-9 and TRBJ1-4, the full variable domain is DTGVSQNPRHKITKRGQNVTFRCDPISEHNRLYWYRQTLGQGPEFLTYFQNEAQLEKSRLLSDRFSAERPKGSFSTLEIQRTEQGDSAMYLCASSSRQDNEKLFFGSGTQLSVL.